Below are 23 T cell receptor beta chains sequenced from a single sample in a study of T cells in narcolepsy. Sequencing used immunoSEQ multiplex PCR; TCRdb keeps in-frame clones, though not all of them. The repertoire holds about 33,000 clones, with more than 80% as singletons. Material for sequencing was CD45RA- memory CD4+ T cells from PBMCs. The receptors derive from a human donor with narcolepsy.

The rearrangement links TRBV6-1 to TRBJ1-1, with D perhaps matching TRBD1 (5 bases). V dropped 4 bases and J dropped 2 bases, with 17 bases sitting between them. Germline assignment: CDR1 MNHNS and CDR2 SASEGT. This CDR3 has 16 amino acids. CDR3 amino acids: CASSVDPGTFNTEAFF. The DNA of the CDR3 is TGTGCCAGCAGTGTAGACCCGGGGACTTTCAACACTGAAGCTTTCTTT.

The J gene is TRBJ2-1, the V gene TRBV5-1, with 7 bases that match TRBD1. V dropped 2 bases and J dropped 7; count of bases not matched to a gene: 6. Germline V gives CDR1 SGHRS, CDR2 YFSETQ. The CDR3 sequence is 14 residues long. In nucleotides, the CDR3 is TGCGCCAGCAGCTTAACGACAGGGAGTAATGAGCAGTTCTTC. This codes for CASSLTTGSNEQFF.

DNA for the CDR3: TGTGCCAGCAGTCCGACAGGAAGGGGGGATACGCAGTATTTT. Translated, it gives CASSPTGRGDTQYF. This rearrangement joins TRBV6-1 to TRBJ2-3; tentatively, D is TRBD1 (6 bases). V was shortened by 5 bases and J by 6 bases, with 15 bases between the two germline ends. CDR3 length equals 14 residues. The germline gives CDR1 MNHNS, CDR2 SASEGT.

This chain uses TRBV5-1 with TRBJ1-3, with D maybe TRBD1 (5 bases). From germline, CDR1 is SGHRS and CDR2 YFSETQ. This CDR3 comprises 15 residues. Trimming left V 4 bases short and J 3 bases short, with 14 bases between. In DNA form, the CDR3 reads TGCGCCAGCAGCCCAGGACAAACTAGTGGAAACACCATATATTTT. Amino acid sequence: CASSPGQTSGNTIYF.

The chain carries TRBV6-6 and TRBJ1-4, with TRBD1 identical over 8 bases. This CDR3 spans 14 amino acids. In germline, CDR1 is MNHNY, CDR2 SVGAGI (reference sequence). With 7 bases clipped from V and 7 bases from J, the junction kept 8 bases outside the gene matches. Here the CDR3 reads CASTSRGLGEKLFF. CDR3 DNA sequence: TGTGCCAGCACCAGCAGGGGGCTCGGTGAAAAACTGTTTTTT.

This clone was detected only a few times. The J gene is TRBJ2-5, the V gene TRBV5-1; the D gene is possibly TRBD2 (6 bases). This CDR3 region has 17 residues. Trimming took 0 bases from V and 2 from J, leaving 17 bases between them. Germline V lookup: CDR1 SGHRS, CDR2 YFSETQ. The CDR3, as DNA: TGCGCCAGCAGCTTGGTTGTCGGGACTCCCGCTCAAGAGACCCAGTACTTC. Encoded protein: CASSLVVGTPAQETQYF.

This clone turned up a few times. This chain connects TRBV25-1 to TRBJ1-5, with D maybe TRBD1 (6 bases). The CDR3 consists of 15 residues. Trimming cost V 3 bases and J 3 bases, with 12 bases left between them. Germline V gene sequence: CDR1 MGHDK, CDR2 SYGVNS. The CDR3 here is CASSDSGQPNQPQHF. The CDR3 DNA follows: TGTGCCAGCAGTGACTCTGGACAGCCCAATCAGCCCCAGCATTTT.

The CDR3 coding sequence is TGTGCCAGCAGTAGTGGACAGGGAGACTATGGCTACACCTTC. Translated: CASSSGQGDYGYTF. The chain employs TRBV6-1 and TRBJ1-2; 8 bases align to TRBD1. V gave up 5 bases and J gave up 3 bases; unmatched junction bases: 5. Germline assignment: CDR1 MNHNS and CDR2 SASEGT. The CDR3 covers 14 residues.

In nucleotides, the CDR3 is TGTGCCTGGAGTGTGGGGGGTCAGCCCCAGCATTTT. It is translated as CAWSVGGQPQHF. The chain joins TRBV30 to TRBJ1-5; D might be TRBD1 (5 bases). Germline CDR1 is GTSNPN and CDR2 is SVGIG (reference sequence). The V gene lost 0 bases and the J gene lost 6 bases, with 6 bases spanning the gap. CDR3 length equals 12 residues.

The CDR3 DNA is TGTGCCAGCAGCTCGCAGGACTATGGCTACACCTTC. This sequence encodes CASSSQDYGYTF. This chain joins TRBV7-9 and TRBJ1-2; D unresolved. CDR1 and CDR2 (germline): SEHNR, FQNEAQ (reference sequence). Deletions cut 4 bases from V and 3 bases from J, with 6 bases between. This CDR3 is built from 12 residues.

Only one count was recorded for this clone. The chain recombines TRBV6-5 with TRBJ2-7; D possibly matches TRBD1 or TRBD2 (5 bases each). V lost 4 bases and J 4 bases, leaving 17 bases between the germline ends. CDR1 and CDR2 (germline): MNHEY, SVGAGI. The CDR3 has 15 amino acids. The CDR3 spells CASSWGKGAVYEQYV. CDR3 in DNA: TGTGCCAGCAGTTGGGGGAAGGGTGCTGTGTACGAGCAGTACGTC.

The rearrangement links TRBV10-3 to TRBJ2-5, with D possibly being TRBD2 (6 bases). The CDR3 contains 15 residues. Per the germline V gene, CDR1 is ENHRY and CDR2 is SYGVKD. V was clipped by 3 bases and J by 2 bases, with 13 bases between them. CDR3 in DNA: TGTGCCATCAGTGAAAGGGGTCGGGGGCAAGAGACCCAGTACTTC. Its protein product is CAISERGRGQETQYF.

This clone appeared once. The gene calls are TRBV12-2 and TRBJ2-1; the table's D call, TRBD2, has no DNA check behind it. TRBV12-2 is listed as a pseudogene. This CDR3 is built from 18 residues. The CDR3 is CASRLEGGTTRSYNEQFF. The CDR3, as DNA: TGTGCAAGTCGCTTGGAGGGGGGGACTACCCGTTCCTACAATGAGCAGTTCTTC.

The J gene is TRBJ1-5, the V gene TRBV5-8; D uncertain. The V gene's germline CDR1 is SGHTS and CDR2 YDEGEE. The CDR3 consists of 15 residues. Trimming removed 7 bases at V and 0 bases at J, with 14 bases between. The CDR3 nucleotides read TGTGCCAGCGATCCAGGCGGATATAGCAATCAGCCCCAGCATTTT. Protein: CASDPGGYSNQPQHF.

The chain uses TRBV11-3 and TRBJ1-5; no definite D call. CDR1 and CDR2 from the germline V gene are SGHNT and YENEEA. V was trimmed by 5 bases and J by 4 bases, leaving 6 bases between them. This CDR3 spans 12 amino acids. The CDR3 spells CASSALNQPQHF. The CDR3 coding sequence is TGTGCCAGCAGCGCCCTTAATCAGCCCCAGCATTTT. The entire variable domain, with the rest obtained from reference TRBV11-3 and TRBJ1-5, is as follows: EAGVVQSPRYKIIEKKQPVAFWCNPISGHNTLYWYLQNLGQGPELLIRYENEEAVDDSQLPKDRFSAERLKGVDSTLKIQPAELGDSAVYLCASSALNQPQHFGDGTRLSIL.

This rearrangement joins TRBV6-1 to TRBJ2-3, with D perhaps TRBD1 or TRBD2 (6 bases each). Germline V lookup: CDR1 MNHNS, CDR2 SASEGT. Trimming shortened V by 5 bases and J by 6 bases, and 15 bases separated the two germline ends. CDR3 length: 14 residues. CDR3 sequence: CASSRDGGGDTQYF. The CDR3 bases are TGTGCCAGCAGTCGCGACGGGGGCGGGGATACGCAGTATTTT.

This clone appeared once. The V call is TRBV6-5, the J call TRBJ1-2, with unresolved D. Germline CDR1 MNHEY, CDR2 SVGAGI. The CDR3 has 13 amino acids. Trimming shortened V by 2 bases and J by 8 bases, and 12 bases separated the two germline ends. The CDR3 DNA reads TGTGCCAGCAGTTACCGGGCCGCCCTAGGCTACACCTTC. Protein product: CASSYRAALGYTF.

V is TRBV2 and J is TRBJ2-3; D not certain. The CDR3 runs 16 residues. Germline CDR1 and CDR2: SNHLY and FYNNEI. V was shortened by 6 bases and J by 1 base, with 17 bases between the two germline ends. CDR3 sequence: CASRERARFGTDTQYF. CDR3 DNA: TGTGCCAGCAGGGAGAGAGCGAGATTCGGCACAGATACGCAGTATTTT.

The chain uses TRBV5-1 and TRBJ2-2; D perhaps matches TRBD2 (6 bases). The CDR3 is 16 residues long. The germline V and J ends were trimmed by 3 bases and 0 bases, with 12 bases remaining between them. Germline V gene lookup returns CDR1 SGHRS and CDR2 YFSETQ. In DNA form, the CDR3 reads TGCGCCAGCAGCTCCTCCGGGAGAACGAACACCGGGGAGCTGTTTTTT. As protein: CASSSSGRTNTGELFF.

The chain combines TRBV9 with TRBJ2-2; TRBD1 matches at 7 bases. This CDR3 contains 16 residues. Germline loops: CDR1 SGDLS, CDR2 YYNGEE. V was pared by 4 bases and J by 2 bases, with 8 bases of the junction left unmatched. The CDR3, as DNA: TGTGCCAGCAGCTACCGTCAGGGGGTTAACACCGGGGAGCTGTTTTTT. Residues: CASSYRQGVNTGELFF.

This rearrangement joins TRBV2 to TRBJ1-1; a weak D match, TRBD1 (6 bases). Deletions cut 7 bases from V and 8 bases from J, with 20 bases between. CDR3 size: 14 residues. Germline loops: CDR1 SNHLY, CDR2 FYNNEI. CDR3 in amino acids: CASNYVQGTQEAFF. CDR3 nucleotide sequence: TGTGCCAGCAACTACGTACAGGGTACTCAAGAAGCTTTCTTT. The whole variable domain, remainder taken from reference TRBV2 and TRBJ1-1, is EPEVTQTPSHQVTQMGQEVILRCVPISNHLYFYWYRQILGQKVEFLVSFYNNEISEKSEIFDDQFSVERPDGSNFTLKIRSTKLEDSAMYFCASNYVQGTQEAFFGQGTRLTVV.

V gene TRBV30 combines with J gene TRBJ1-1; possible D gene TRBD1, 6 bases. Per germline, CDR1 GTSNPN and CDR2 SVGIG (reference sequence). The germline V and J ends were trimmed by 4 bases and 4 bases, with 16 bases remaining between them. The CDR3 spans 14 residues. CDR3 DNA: TGTGCCTGGAATAAAGGGGGAGCAGGCACTGAAGCTTTCTTT. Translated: CAWNKGGAGTEAFF. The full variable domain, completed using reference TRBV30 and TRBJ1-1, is SQTIHQWPATLVQPVGSPLSLECTVEGTSNPNLYWYRQAAGRGLQLLFYSVGIGQISSEVPQNLSASRPQDRQFILSSKKLLLSDSGFYLCAWNKGGAGTEAFFGQGTRLTVV.

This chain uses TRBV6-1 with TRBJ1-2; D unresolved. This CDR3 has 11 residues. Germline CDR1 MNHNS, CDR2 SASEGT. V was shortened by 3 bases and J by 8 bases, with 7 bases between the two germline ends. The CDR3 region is CASSEIRGYTF. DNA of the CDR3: TGTGCCAGCAGTGAGATCCGGGGCTACACCTTC.